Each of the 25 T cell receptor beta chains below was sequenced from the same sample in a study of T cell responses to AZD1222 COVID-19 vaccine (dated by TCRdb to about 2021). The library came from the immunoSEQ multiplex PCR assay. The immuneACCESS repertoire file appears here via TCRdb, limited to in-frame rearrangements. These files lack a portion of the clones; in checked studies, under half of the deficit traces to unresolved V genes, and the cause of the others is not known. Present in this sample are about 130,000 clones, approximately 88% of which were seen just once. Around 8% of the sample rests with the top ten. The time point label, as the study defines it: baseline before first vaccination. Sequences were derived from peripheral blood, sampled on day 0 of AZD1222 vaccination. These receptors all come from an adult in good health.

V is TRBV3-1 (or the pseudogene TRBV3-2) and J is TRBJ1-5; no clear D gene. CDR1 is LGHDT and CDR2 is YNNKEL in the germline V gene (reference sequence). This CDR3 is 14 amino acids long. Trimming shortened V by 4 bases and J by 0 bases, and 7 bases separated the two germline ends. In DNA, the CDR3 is TGTGCCAGCAGCCTCGGCGGTAGCAATCAGCCCCAGCATTTT. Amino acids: CASSLGGSNQPQHF.

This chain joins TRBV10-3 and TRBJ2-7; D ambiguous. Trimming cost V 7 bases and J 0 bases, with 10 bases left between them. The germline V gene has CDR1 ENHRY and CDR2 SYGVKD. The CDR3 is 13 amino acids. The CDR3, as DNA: TGTGCCATCACTGGGGATGGCTCCTACGAGCAGTACTTC. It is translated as CAITGDGSYEQYF.

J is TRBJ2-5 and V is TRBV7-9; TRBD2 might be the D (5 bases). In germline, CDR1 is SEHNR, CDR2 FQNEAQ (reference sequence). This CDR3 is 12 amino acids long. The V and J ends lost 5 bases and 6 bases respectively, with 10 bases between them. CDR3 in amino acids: CASSPDGKTQYF. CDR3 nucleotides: TGTGCCAGCAGCCCTGACGGGAAGACCCAGTACTTC.

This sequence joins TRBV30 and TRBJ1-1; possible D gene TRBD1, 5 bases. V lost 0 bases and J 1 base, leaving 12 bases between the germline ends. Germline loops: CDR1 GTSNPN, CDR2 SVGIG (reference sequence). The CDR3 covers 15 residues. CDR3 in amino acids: CAWSVLGQGNTEAFF. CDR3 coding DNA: TGTGCCTGGAGTGTACTGGGGCAGGGGAACACTGAAGCTTTCTTT.

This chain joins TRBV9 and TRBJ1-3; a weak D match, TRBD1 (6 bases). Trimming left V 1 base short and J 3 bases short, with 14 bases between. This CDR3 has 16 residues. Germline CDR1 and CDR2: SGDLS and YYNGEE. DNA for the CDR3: TGTGCCAGCAGCGTATCGGGGAAAGGGGGTGGAAACACCATATATTTT. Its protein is CASSVSGKGGGNTIYF.

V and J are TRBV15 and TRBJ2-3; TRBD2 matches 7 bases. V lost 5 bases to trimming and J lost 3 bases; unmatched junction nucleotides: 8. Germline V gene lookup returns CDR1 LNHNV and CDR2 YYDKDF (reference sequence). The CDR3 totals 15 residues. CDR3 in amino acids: CATSRHGGWTDTQYF. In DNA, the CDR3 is TGTGCCACCAGCCGCCACGGGGGGTGGACAGATACGCAGTATTTT.

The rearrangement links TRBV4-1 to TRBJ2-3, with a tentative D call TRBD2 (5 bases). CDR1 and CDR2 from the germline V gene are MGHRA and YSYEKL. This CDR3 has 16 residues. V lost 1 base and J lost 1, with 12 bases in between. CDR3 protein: CASSQARSGGTDTQYF. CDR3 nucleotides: TGCGCCAGCAGCCAAGCGAGGAGCGGAGGCACAGATACGCAGTATTTT.

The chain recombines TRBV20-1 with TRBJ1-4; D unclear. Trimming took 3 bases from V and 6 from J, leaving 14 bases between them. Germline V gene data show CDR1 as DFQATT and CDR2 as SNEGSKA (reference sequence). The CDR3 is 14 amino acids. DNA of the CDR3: TGCAGTGCTAGTCCACATACCCGGGATGAAAAACTGTTTTTT. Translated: CSASPHTRDEKLFF.

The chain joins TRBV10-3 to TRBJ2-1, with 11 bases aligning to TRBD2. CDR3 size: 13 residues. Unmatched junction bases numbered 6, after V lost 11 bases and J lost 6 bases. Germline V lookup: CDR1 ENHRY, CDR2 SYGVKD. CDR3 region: CALGTSGPNEQFF. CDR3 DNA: TGTGCCCTAGGGACTAGCGGACCCAATGAGCAGTTCTTC.

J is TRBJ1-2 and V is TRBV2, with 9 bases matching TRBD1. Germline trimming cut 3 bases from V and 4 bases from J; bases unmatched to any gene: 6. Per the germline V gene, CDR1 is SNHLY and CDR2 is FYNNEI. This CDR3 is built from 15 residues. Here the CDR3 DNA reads TGTGCCAGCAGTGACCCGGGACAGGGACCCTATGGCTACACCTTC. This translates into CASSDPGQGPYGYTF.

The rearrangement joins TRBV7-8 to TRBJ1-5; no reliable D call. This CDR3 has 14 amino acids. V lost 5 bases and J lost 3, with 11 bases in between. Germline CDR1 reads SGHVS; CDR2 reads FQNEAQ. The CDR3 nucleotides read TGTGCCAGCAGCGCTTCGGGTGCCAATCAGCCCCAGCATTTT. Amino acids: CASSASGANQPQHF.

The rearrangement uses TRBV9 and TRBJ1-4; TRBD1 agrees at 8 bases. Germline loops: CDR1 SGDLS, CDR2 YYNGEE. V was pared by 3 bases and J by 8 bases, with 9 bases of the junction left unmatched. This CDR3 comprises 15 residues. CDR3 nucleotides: TGTGCCAGCAGCGCAACGGACAGGGTTAGGGAAAAACTGTTTTTT. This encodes CASSATDRVREKLFF.

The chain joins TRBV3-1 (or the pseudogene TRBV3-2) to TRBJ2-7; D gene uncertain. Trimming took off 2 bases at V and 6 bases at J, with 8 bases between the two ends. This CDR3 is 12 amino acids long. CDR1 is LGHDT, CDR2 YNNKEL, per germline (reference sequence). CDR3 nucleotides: TGTGCCAGCAGCCAAAGTGCTGGCGAGCAGTACTTC. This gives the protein CASSQSAGEQYF.

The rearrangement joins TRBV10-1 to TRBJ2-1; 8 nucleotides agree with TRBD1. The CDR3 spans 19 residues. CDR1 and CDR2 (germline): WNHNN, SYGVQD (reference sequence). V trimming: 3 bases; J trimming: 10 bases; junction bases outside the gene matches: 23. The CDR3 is CASSEGNRDRLTRGAEQFF. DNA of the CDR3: TGCGCCAGCAGTGAAGGCAACCGGGACAGGTTGACTAGAGGCGCAGAGCAGTTCTTC.

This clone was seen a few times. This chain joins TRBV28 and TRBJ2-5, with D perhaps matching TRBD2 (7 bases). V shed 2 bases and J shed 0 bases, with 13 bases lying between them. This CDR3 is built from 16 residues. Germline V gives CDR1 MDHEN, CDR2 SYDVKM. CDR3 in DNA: TGTGCCAGCAGTTTAGCGGGGGCCCTGTACCAAGAGACCCAGTACTTC. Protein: CASSLAGALYQETQYF.

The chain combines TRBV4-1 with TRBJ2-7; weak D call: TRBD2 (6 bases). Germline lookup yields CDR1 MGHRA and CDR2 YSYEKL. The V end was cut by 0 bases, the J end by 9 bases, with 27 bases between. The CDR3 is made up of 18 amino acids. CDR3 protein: CASSQEKRAVRLGMAQYF. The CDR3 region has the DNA TGCGCCAGCAGCCAAGAGAAGCGGGCGGTCCGACTAGGAATGGCGCAGTACTTC.

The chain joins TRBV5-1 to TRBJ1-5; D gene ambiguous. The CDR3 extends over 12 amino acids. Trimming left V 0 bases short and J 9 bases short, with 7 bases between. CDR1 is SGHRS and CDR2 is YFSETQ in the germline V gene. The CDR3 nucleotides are TGCGCCAGCAGCTTGGATTCGGGGCCCCAGCATTTT. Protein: CASSLDSGPQHF.

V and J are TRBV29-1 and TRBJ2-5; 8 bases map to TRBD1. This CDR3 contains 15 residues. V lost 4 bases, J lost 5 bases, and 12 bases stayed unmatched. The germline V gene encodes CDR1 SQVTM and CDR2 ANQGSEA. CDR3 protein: CSVGDRTGKSETQYF. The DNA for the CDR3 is TGCAGCGTTGGTGACCGGACAGGGAAGTCGGAGACCCAGTACTTC.

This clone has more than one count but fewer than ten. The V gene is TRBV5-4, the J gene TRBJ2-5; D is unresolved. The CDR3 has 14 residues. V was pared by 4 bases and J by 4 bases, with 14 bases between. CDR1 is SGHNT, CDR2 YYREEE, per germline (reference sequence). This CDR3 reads CASSLVGGRETQYF. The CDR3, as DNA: TGTGCCAGCAGCCTCGTCGGCGGAAGAGAGACCCAGTACTTC.

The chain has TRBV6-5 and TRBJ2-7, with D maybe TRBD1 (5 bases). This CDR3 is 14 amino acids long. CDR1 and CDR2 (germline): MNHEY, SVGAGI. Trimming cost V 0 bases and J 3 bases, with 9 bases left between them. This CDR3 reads CASSYSQGRYEQYF. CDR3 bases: TGTGCCAGCAGTTACTCCCAGGGTCGCTACGAGCAGTACTTC.

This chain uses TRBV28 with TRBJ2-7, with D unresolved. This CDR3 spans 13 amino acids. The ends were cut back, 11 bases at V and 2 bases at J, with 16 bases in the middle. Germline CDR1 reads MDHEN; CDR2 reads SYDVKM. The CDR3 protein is CASLRASPYEQYF. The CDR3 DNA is TGTGCCTCACTCCGGGCCAGCCCCTACGAGCAGTACTTC.

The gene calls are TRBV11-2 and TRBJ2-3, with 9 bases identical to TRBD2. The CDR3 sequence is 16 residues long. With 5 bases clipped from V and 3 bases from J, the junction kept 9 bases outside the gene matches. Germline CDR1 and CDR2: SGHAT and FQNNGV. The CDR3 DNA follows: TGTGCCAGCAGCCCCGCGGGACTAGCTTCGACAGATACGCAGTATTTT. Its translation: CASSPAGLASTDTQYF.

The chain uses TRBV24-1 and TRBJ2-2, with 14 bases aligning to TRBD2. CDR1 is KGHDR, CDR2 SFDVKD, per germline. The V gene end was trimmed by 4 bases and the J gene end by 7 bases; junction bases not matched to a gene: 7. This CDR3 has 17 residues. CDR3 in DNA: TGTGCCACCAGTGACCGGACTAGCGGGAGGTCGGGCGGGGAGCTGTTTTTT. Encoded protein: CATSDRTSGRSGGELFF.

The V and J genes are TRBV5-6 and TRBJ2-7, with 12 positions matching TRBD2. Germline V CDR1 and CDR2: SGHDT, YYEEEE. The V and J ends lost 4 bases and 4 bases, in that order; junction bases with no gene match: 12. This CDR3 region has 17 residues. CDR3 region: CASSPGLAGLWEYEQYF. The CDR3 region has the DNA TGTGCCAGCAGCCCCGGACTAGCGGGGCTCTGGGAGTACGAGCAGTACTTC.

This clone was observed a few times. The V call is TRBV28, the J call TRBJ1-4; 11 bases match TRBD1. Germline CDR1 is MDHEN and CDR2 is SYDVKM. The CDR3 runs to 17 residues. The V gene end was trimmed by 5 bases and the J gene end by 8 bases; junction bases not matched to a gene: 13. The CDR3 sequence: CASSGRTGGALEEKLFF. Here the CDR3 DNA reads TGTGCCAGCAGTGGCCGGACAGGGGGCGCTTTGGAGGAAAAACTGTTTTTT. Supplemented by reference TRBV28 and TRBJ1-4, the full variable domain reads DVKVTQSSRYLVKRTGEKVFLECVQDMDHENMFWYRQDPGLGLRLIYFSYDVKMKEKGDIPEGYSVSREKKERFSLILESASTNQTSMYLCASSGRTGGALEEKLFFGSGTQLSVL.